The 27 T cell receptor beta chains given below trace back to one sample, sequenced in a study of regulatory T cells in long-lasting Graves disease. The authors built TCR beta libraries using iRepertoire HTBI primers and Arm-PCR of CDR3 regions. One entry per CDR3 protein results from TCRdb running MiXCR on the multiplex PCR reads. The sample lists about 470,000 distinct CDR3 sequences; around 14% were seen once. Time point meaning: newly diagnosed GD, antithyroid drugs for less than 3 months. PBMC-extracted RNA yielded the TCR library. This sample was shared with a second study, whose subject was T cells in Graves' hyperthyroidism and ophthalmopathy.

This material consisted of peripheral blood mononuclear cells (PBMCs), taken at new diagnosis, from a patient treated with antithyroid drugs. These receptors were collected from a woman in her thirties with Graves disease.

There are many counts of this clonotype. The rearrangement uses TRBV20-1 and TRBJ2-1, with D perhaps TRBD2 (6 bases). Germline CDR1 reads DFQATT; CDR2 reads SNEGSKA (reference sequence). Trimming left V 1 base short and J 1 base short, with 14 bases between. CDR3 length: 16 amino acids. CDR3: CSARAFVSGSYNEQFF. DNA of the CDR3: TGCAGTGCTAGAGCCTTCGTTAGCGGATCCTACAATGAGCAGTTCTTC.

This clonotype has at least ten counts. The rearrangement links TRBV29-1 to TRBJ1-2, with D maybe TRBD1 (5 bases). Germline-derived CDR1 and CDR2 are SQVTM and ANQGSEA. CDR3 size: 13 residues. Trimming removed 6 bases from V and 3 bases from J, with 14 bases in between. The CDR3 is CSVLWGTDYGYTF. The CDR3 nucleotides are TGCAGCGTCCTGTGGGGGACCGACTATGGCTACACCTTC.

The V and J genes are TRBV7-9 and TRBJ2-7; 7 bases match TRBD1. The CDR3 has 15 amino acids. The germline CDR1 and CDR2 sequences are SEHNR and FQNEAQ (reference sequence). The junction had 13 bases not matched to a gene; V was cut back by 5 bases and J by 6 bases. CDR3: CASSIPTGTASEQYF. CDR3 nucleotides: TGTGCCAGCAGCATCCCGACAGGGACGGCTTCCGAGCAGTACTTC.

This clonotype was observed at least ten times. This chain connects TRBV12-3 or TRBV12-4 to TRBJ2-1, with a weak D call TRBD1 (6 bases). V was clipped by 3 bases and J by 4 bases, with 13 bases between them. The CDR3 consists of 15 residues. The CDR3 bases are TGTGCCAGCAGTTTCCTGGGGGCGGCATACAATGAGCAGTTCTTC. Residues: CASSFLGAAYNEQFF.

This clonotype has ten or more counts. The rearrangement uses TRBV11-2 and TRBJ2-7; D is unresolved. V lost 6 bases to trimming and J lost 1 base, with 13 bases between them. The CDR3 runs to 14 residues. CDR1 is SGHAT and CDR2 is FQNNGV in the germline V gene. The CDR3 sequence: CASSPGRYSYEQYF. For the CDR3, the DNA is TGTGCCAGCAGTCCTGGGCGGTATTCCTACGAGCAGTACTTC.

J is TRBJ2-5 and V is TRBV25-1; the match to TRBD2 covers 7 bases. The CDR3 totals 16 residues. With V trimmed by 7 bases and J by 1 base, 12 bases remained unmatched. The germline gives CDR1 MGHDK, CDR2 SYGVNS. DNA of the CDR3: TGTGCCAGCATGAGTTTGGCGGGAGCCAGCCAAGAGACCCAGTACTTC. Translated, it gives CASMSLAGASQETQYF.

Worth noting for this clonotype: It may be a read error: a sequence one base away is much more abundant. The chain joins TRBV9 to TRBJ2-1, with 12 bases matching TRBD2. Trimming took 7 bases from V and 10 from J; bases not matched to a gene: 12. CDR1 is SGDLS and CDR2 is YYNGEE in the germline V gene. The CDR3 has 15 residues. The CDR3 region is CASSDGTSGYYEQFF. CDR3 DNA: TGTGCCAGCTCAGACGGGACTAGCGGGTACTACGAGCAGTTCTTC. The full variable domain, its missing parts supplied by reference TRBV9 and TRBJ2-1, is DSGVTQTPKHLITATGQRVTLRCSPRSGDLSVYWYQQSLDQGLQFLIQYYNGEERAKGNILERFSAQQFPDLHSELNLSSLELGDSALYFCASSDGTSGYYEQFFGPGTRLTVL.

On this clonotype itself: This sequence may be a read error, since a much larger clone differs from it by one base. The chain is built from TRBV3-1 and TRBJ2-1, with D possibly TRBD1 on 6 matching bases. Trimming stripped 2 bases from V and 10 bases from J, with 9 bases between. The CDR3 contains 12 residues. Per germline, CDR1 LGHDT and CDR2 YNNKEL (reference sequence). CDR3 in amino acids: CASSQTDREQFF. Written as DNA, the CDR3 is TGTGCCAGCAGCCAAACCGACAGGGAGCAGTTCTTC.

The J gene is TRBJ1-2, the V gene TRBV12-3 or TRBV12-4; D is possibly TRBD1 (6 bases). Trimming shortened V by 7 bases and J by 7 bases, and 19 bases separated the two germline ends. This CDR3 is built from 14 residues. CDR3 sequence: CASTLKITGSGYTF. CDR3 in DNA: TGTGCCAGCACCCTAAAAATAACAGGGAGTGGCTACACCTTC.

As concerns this clonotype: A read error may be the cause here, since a much bigger clone is one base away. V gene TRBV12-3 or TRBV12-4 combines with J gene TRBJ2-1; 7 bases are a match to TRBD1. This CDR3 region has 14 residues. The V gene end was trimmed by 6 bases and the J gene end by 0 bases; junction bases not matched to a gene: 2. The CDR3 reads CASRGDSSYNEQFF. The CDR3 nucleotides read TGTGCCAGCAGGGGGGACAGCTCCTACAATGAGCAGTTCTTC.

This clonotype was observed at least ten times. The V call is TRBV20-1, the J call TRBJ2-1; D not resolved. V lost 4 bases to trimming and J lost 0 bases, with 13 bases between them. Germline V CDR1 and CDR2: DFQATT, SNEGSKA (reference sequence). This CDR3 is 15 amino acids long. The chain's CDR3 is CSAKDSVSSYNEQFF. Written as DNA, the CDR3 is TGCAGTGCTAAAGACTCCGTGAGCTCCTACAATGAGCAGTTCTTC.

This clonotype was detected many times. CDR3 in amino acids: CSARTGEVNTEAFF. CDR3 DNA: TGCAGTGCCCGGACAGGGGAGGTGAACACTGAAGCTTTCTTT. The V gene is TRBV20-1, the J gene TRBJ1-1, with 9 bases aligning to TRBD1. The J segment lost 0 bases and the V segment lost 6 bases, leaving 5 bases of the junction unmatched. Germline V gene lookup returns CDR1 DFQATT and CDR2 SNEGSKA (reference sequence). The CDR3 is 14 residues long.

The sample holds a few counts of this clonotype. This sequence joins TRBV14 and TRBJ2-4, with TRBD2 as a possible D gene (5 bases). V lost 1 base and J 7 bases, leaving 17 bases between the germline ends. CDR1 SGHDN and CDR2 FVKESK come from the germline V gene. The CDR3 is 16 residues long. CDR3 in amino acids: CASSQGLLGLENIQYF. The CDR3 region has the DNA TGTGCCAGCAGCCAAGGACTATTGGGATTAGAGAACATTCAGTACTTC.

In the case of this clonotype: A read error may explain this, as a much larger clone is one base away. J is TRBJ2-7 and V is TRBV6-1, with D perhaps matching TRBD1 (5 bases). The CDR3 is 15 amino acids. Looked up from germline, CDR1 is MNHNS and CDR2 is SASEGT. For the CDR3, the DNA is TGCGCCAGCAGCTTGCCGGACACCAGCTCCTACGAGCAGCACTTC. Residues: CASSLPDTSSYEQHF.

Many counts were recorded for this clonotype. The chain carries TRBV7-3 and TRBJ1-1; D is ambiguous. Germline CDR1 reads SGHTA; CDR2 reads FQGTGA. The V end was cut by 5 bases, the J end by 1 base, with 14 bases between. CDR3 length: 15 amino acids. DNA of the CDR3: TGTGCCAGCAGCGCTGTGGCCGAGGCGAACACTGAAGCTTTCTTT. This translates into CASSAVAEANTEAFF. The variable domain in full, completed from reference TRBV7-3 and TRBJ1-1, reads GAGVSQTPSNKVTEKGKYVELRCDPISGHTALYWYRQSLGQGPEFLIYFQGTGAADDSGLPNDRFFAVRPEGSVSTLKIQRTERGDSAVYLCASSAVAEANTEAFFGQGTRLTVV.

This clonotype was recorded many times. The CDR3 spells CASTPRGVTGYEQYF. DNA of the CDR3: TGTGCCAGCACTCCGCGTGGGGTAACGGGATACGAGCAGTACTTC. The rearrangement links TRBV28 to TRBJ2-7; tentative D call: TRBD2 (5 bases). V dropped 7 bases and J dropped 4 bases, with 20 bases sitting between them. Germline-derived CDR1 and CDR2 are MDHEN and SYDVKM. This CDR3 contains 15 residues.

The V gene is TRBV19, the J gene TRBJ2-2, with D possibly matching TRBD1 (5 bases). The germline gives CDR1 LNHDA, CDR2 SQIVND (reference sequence). The CDR3 spans 15 residues. V lost 10 bases and J 5 bases, leaving 20 bases between the germline ends. The chain's CDR3 is CATEAGWKETGELFF. The CDR3 DNA is TGTGCCACAGAGGCAGGGTGGAAAGAGACCGGGGAGCTGTTTTTT.

This clonotype was detected many times. The CDR3 sequence: CASSFTGTTRYEQYF. DNA for the CDR3: TGCGCCAGCAGCTTTACCGGGACTACTCGCTACGAGCAGTACTTC. The gene calls are TRBV5-1 and TRBJ2-7; 7 bases map to TRBD2. Per the germline V gene, CDR1 is SGHRS and CDR2 is YFSETQ. V gave up 2 bases and J gave up 3 bases; unmatched junction bases: 8. CDR3 length: 15 amino acids.

This clonotype was picked up a small number of times. The CDR3 DNA follows: TGTGCCAGTAGTATCGTCCTAGCGGGAGGAGAAACAGATACGCAGTATTTT. Encoded protein: CASSIVLAGGETDTQYF. The chain links TRBV19 to TRBJ2-3; 11 nucleotides agree with TRBD2. The CDR3 spans 17 residues. The germline CDR1 and CDR2 sequences are LNHDA and SQIVND (reference sequence). V was pared by 3 bases and J by 3 bases, with 8 bases of the junction left unmatched.

This chain connects TRBV20-1 to TRBJ2-5; 8 bases fit TRBD2. This CDR3 spans 15 amino acids. The V gene end was trimmed by 1 base and the J gene end by 3 bases; junction bases not matched to a gene: 7. Germline V gene lookup returns CDR1 DFQATT and CDR2 SNEGSKA (reference sequence). CDR3 coding DNA: TGCAGTGCTAGAGGGGCGCGGGAGGTGGAAGAGACCCAGTACTTC. Its protein product is CSARGAREVEETQYF.

This clonotype was recorded many times. The J gene is TRBJ2-7, the V gene TRBV12-3 or TRBV12-4; possibly TRBD1 for D (6 bases). The CDR3 covers 14 residues. The V and J ends lost 3 bases and 1 base respectively, with 10 bases between them. Here the CDR3 reads CASSFGQTSYEQYF. The CDR3 bases are TGTGCCAGCAGTTTTGGACAGACTTCCTACGAGCAGTACTTC.

Only a few counts were recorded for this clonotype. The chain recombines TRBV11-2 with TRBJ1-3; D gene unclear. Germline loops: CDR1 SGHAT, CDR2 FQNNGV. Trimming pared 0 bases from V and 0 bases from J, leaving 9 bases between. There are 16 residues in the CDR3. The CDR3 reads CASSLDFASSGNTIYF. The DNA for the CDR3 is TGTGCCAGCAGCTTAGATTTCGCGAGCTCTGGAAACACCATATATTTT.

The gene calls are TRBV19 and TRBJ1-1, with D possibly TRBD1 on 6 matching bases. The CDR3 has 13 residues. Trimming removed 5 bases at V and 7 bases at J, with 14 bases between. The V gene's germline CDR1 is LNHDA and CDR2 SQIVND (reference sequence). The CDR3 coding sequence is TGTGCCAGTAGTCCACAGGGTTGGAGTGAAGCTTTCTTT. This codes for CASSPQGWSEAFF.

This clonotype has ten or more counts. The chain links TRBV12-5 to TRBJ1-1; the D is unclear. The CDR3 has 13 amino acids. Germline values: CDR1 LGHNT, CDR2 FRNRAP. Trimming took off 7 bases at V and 0 bases at J, with 9 bases between the two ends. CDR3 region: CASAPTMNTEAFF. In DNA form, the CDR3 reads TGTGCTAGTGCCCCTACGATGAACACTGAAGCTTTCTTT.

The rearrangement uses TRBV6-1 and TRBJ2-1, with D maybe TRBD2 (5 bases). CDR3 length: 14 amino acids. Between the trimmed V and J ends, which lost 6 bases and 6 bases, there was a span of 15 bases. Germline V lookup: CDR1 MNHNS, CDR2 SASEGT. In DNA, the CDR3 is TGTGCCAGCAGACGACCCGGGATCTGCAATGAGCAGTTCTTC. Translated, it gives CASRRPGICNEQFF.

A remark on this clonotype: A far bigger clonotype differs at one base, so this is likely a read error. This CDR3 is missing its conserved last phenylalanine or tryptophan, likely due to a read error. The chain is built from TRBV7-9 and TRBJ1-1, with unresolved D. The germline gives CDR1 SEHNR, CDR2 FQNEAQ (reference sequence). CDR3 size: 14 residues. CDR3 protein: CASSLSAANTEAFV. As DNA, the CDR3 is TGCGCCAGCAGCCTATCAGCAGCCAACACTGAAGCTTTCGTT.

This clonotype was observed at least ten times. The genes are TRBV20-1 and TRBJ2-7; D possibly corresponds to TRBD2 (5 bases). CDR3 length: 13 amino acids. CDR1 and CDR2 (germline): DFQATT, SNEGSKA (reference sequence). Trimming left V 1 base short and J 5 bases short, with 12 bases between. Written as DNA, the CDR3 is TGCAGTGCTAGAGGCGTGGGAGTCCACGAGCAGTACTTC. This encodes CSARGVGVHEQYF.